The clone carrying this T cell receptor (beta chain) was seen a handful of times. Its antigen is unknown. These data belong to a study of cytotoxic CD8 clonotypes in ibrutinib-treated CLL. Study-wide context: The patient breakdown showed roughly 10 relapsed/refractory and about 16 treatment-naive cases, with fewer than 18 IGHV unmutated.

Here immunoSEQ multiplex PCR was the method, and the copy in TCRdb shows in-frame clones only, minus some. The data contain approximately 60,000 clones, roughly 50% of them singletons. Points from the study as a whole: There were differences in sampling times between sustained-remission and progressing patients. Clonality (at baseline) was higher than in age-matched healthy donors and tracked circulating CD8+ T-cell counts.

Sequenced here: PBMCs, sampled at disease progression, from a patient treated with ibrutinib. The sequence came from a human donor with chronic lymphocytic leukemia.

The DNA for the CDR3 is TGTGCCAGCACCTCTCCGGGGGCCACAGATACGCAGTATTTT. Translation: CASTSPGATDTQYF. The gene calls are TRBV28 and TRBJ2-3; D possibly uses TRBD1 or TRBD2 (6 bases each). V lost 7 bases, J lost 2 bases, and 13 bases lay in between. CDR3 length: 14 residues. Germline V gene data show CDR1 as MDHEN and CDR2 as SYDVKM.